The rows below give T cell receptor beta chains drawn from one sample of a study of blood T cell repertoires in COVID-19. Clones were read by immunoSEQ multiplex PCR, and TCRdb kept only the in-frame ones, dropping some. Among under 400,000 clones listed, around 87% were seen once. Sequencing used peripheral blood. The source of these receptors is a woman aged 25 to 39 with COVID-19, enrolled during active disease. Each CDR3 is given with its conserved first and last residue. The order of the fields is D gene, V gene, J gene, clone size, CDR3 protein, CDR3 DNA. The D gene is left open where the match is weak. Not every row has a clone size; where given, it reads once, few, many or a size class.

-	TRBV2	TRBJ2-3	-	CASSAGWSTDTQYF	TGTGCCAGCAGTGCGGGGTGGAGCACAGATACGCAGTATTTT
-	TRBV12-3/TRBV12-4	TRBJ2-3	-	CASKIADTDTQYF	TGTGCCAGTAAAATAGCAGACACAGATACGCAGTATTTT
TRBD2	TRBV28	TRBJ2-3	-	CASSHLGGITGGRGADTQYF	TGTGCCAGCAGCCACCTCGGGGGGATTACTGGCGGGAGAGGGGCAGATACGCAGTATTTT
TRBD1	TRBV7-9	TRBJ2-2	once	CASSLRQGNTGELFF	TGTGCCAGCAGCCTGCGACAGGGGAACACCGGGGAGCTGTTTTTT
-	TRBV25-1	TRBJ2-2	once	CASSSGGRNTGELFF	TGTGCCAGCTCCTCCGGGGGGCGTAACACCGGGGAGCTGTTTTTT
-	TRBV18	TRBJ2-3	-	CASSPSRDTDTQYF	TGTGCCAGCTCACCTTCCAGGGACACAGATACGCAGTATTTT
-	TRBV2	TRBJ2-7	-	CASSEDLVANEQYF	TGTGCCAGCAGTGAAGACTTAGTTGCCAACGAGCAGTACTTC
-	TRBV5-1	TRBJ2-2	once	CASSLLAFPSMIGELFF	TGCGCCAGCAGCTTGCTCGCGTTTCCGAGCATGATCGGGGAGCTGTTTTTT
-	TRBV5-1	TRBJ1-2	-	CASSLDPGQQRYGYTF	TGCGCCAGCAGCTTGGATCCAGGACAGCAGAGATATGGCTACACCTTC
TRBD1	TRBV4-3	TRBJ1-4	-	CASSQGDRGIPNEKLFF	TGCGCCAGCAGCCAAGGGGACAGGGGAATTCCTAATGAAAAACTGTTTTTT
-	TRBV2	TRBJ1-5	-	CASSNPPGNQPQHF	TGTGCCAGCAGTAACCCCCCAGGGAATCAGCCCCAGCATTTT
TRBD2	TRBV3-1/TRBV3-2	TRBJ2-5	-	CASSQDGTGGRKTQYF	TGTGCCAGCAGCCAAGATGGAACGGGAGGGCGAAAGACCCAGTACTTC
-	TRBV21-1	TRBJ1-2	-	CASSGPETGFYGYTF	TGTGCCAGCAGCGGCCCTGAGACAGGCTTCTATGGCTACACCTTC
-	TRBV7-2	TRBJ2-5	-	CASSLAGGPPQYF	TGTGCCAGCAGCTTAGCGGGAGGCCCACCCCAGTACTTC
TRBD2	TRBV28	TRBJ2-3	once	CASSSRTSGSYTDTQYF	TGTGCCAGCAGTTCCAGGACTAGCGGGAGTTACACAGATACGCAGTATTTT
-	TRBV3-1/TRBV3-2	TRBJ1-4	few	CASNQGAENEKLFF	TGTGCCAGCAACCAGGGAGCGGAAAATGAAAAACTGTTTTTT
-	TRBV19	TRBJ2-7	-	CASTGVSTYEQYF	TGTGCCAGTACCGGAGTCTCTACCTACGAGCAGTACTTC
-	TRBV29-1	TRBJ2-7	-	CSVAWQGMDEQYF	TGCAGCGTTGCTTGGCAGGGGATGGACGAGCAGTACTTC
-	TRBV19	TRBJ1-1	-	CASSMGATEAFF	TGTGCCAGTAGTATGGGGGCCACTGAAGCTTTCTTT
-	TRBV27	TRBJ2-2	-	CASSFQGYTGELFF	TGTGCCAGCAGTTTCCAGGGATACACCGGGGAGCTGTTTTTT
TRBD1	TRBV27	TRBJ1-2	-	CASSPRDSGYTF	TGTGCCAGCAGTCCCCGGGACAGCGGCTACACCTTC
TRBD1	TRBV7-2	TRBJ1-5	few	CASSLVSGTGGRQPQHF	TGTGCCAGCAGCTTAGTCTCCGGGACAGGGGGACGACAGCCCCAGCATTTT
TRBD2	TRBV2	TRBJ2-1	-	CASGLGGLAGEQFF	TGTGCCAGCGGACTAGGGGGACTAGCGGGGGAGCAGTTCTTC
-	TRBV6-1	TRBJ2-7	few	CASSEQGYEQYF	TGTGCCAGCAGTGAGCAGGGCTACGAGCAGTACTTC
-	TRBV5-6	TRBJ2-3	once	CASSFQVADTQYF	TGTGCCAGCAGCTTCCAGGTCGCAGATACGCAGTATTTT
-	TRBV11-2	TRBJ1-5	-	CASSLLGAFNQPQHF	TGTGCCAGCAGCTTATTAGGGGCGTTCAATCAGCCCCAGCATTTT